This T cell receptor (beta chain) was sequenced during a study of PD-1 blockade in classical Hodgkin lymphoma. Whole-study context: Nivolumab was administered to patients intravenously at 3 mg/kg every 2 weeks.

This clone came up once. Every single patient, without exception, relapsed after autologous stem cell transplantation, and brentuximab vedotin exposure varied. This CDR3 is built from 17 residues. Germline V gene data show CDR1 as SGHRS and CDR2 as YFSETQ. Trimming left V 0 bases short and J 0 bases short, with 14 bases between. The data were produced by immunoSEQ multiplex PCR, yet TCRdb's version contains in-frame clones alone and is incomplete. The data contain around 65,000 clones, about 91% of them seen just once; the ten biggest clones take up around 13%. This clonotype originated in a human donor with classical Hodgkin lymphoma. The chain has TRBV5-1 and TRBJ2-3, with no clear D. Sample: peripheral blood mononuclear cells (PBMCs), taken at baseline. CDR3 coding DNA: TGCGCCAGCAGCTTGGGGATCGTTAGAGCTAGCACAGATACGCAGTATTTT. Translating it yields CASSLGIVRASTDTQYF.